This T cell receptor beta chain was profiled in a study of T-cell reconstitution after alpha-beta-depleted transplantation in children. Study-level results: The study reportedly traced alpha-beta T cells about two months after transplant to several hundred expanded graft clones. Fresh T-cell production supplied most of the T-cell counts and diversity seen one year after transplant. Diversity of TCRbeta at day 60 was high in some patients, arising from surviving recipient T cells and thymic progenitors.

A few counts support this clonotype. As yet, its antigen is unknown. This sample's TCRbeta library carried unique molecular identifier barcodes. TCRdb re-called the PCR reads with MiXCR, one entry per CDR3 protein. The sample shows about 980,000 distinct CDR3 sequences, about 26% of them seen only once. The CDR3 runs 12 residues. In germline, CDR1 is SQVTM, CDR2 ANQGSEA. Trimming pared 6 bases from V and 5 bases from J, leaving 13 bases between. The receptor comes from a boy in the first two years of life who had a stem cell transplant for SCID, so the T cells may come from the graft donor. The chain employs TRBV29-1 and TRBJ2-5; D may be TRBD2 (5 bases). This specimen consisted of PBMCs, mostly from graft donor cells, obtained 360 days after TCRalphabeta/CD19-depleted stem cell transplant. In DNA, the CDR3 is TGCAGCGTCGGACTGGACTGGGAGACCCAGTACTTC. Protein sequence: CSVGLDWETQYF.